The TCR beta chain described here comes from a study of T cells in Graves' hyperthyroidism and ophthalmopathy. Whole-study findings and limits: Researchers found most expanded thyroid clonotypes above 0.001 in blood as well.

Amplification targeted TCR beta CDR3 regions from RNA transcripts. Carried out on the TCR CDR3, a first-round RT-PCR used the HTBI primer set. From the multiplex PCR reads, TCRdb called clonotypes with MiXCR, one entry per CDR3 protein. The sample lists fewer than 350,000 distinct CDR3 sequences; roughly an eighth were seen once. This clonotype was detected ten times or more. Antigen: not known. The CDR3 contains 13 residues. V was clipped by 4 bases and J by 9 bases, with 13 bases between them. The germline gives CDR1 SGHNT, CDR2 YENEEA. Sequencing was carried out using blood. The TCR was taken from a woman between 35 and 50 years old with Graves' hyperthyroidism. This chain links TRBV11-3 with TRBJ2-1, with D perhaps TRBD1 (5 bases). The CDR3 reads CASSSPTESEQFF. CDR3 sequence (DNA): TGTGCCAGCAGCTCCCCGACAGAGAGTGAGCAGTTCTTC.